Listed here are 18 T cell receptor beta chains from one sample, sequenced in a study of beta chain features in type 1 diabetes. What was sequenced were expressed TCRB transcripts, since all of the isolated RNA had been reverse transcribed. Here immunoSEQ multiplex PCR was the method, and the copy in TCRdb shows in-frame clones only, minus some. The repertoire includes roughly 150,000 clones, approximately 9% of them detected once, and approximately 2.2% sits in the top ten. The sample consisted of central memory CD4+ T cells from blood. These receptors came from a young woman in good health.

There are a few counts of this clone. The V and J genes are TRBV5-1 and TRBJ1-5; 10 bases are a match to TRBD1. Per the germline V gene, CDR1 is SGHRS and CDR2 is YFSETQ. The J segment lost 6 bases and the V segment lost 4 bases, leaving 7 bases of the junction unmatched. The CDR3 is made up of 15 amino acids. This CDR3 is CASSPLGQGGQPQHF. The CDR3 DNA is TGCGCCAGCAGCCCGTTAGGACAGGGGGGTCAGCCCCAGCATTTT.

The genes are TRBV4-1 and TRBJ2-1; D perhaps matches TRBD2 (6 bases). CDR3 length equals 15 residues. Germline CDR1 reads MGHRA; CDR2 reads YSYEKL. Trimming cost V 3 bases and J 3 bases, with 12 bases left between them. CDR3: CASSHPGVGYNEQFF. The DNA of the CDR3 is TGCGCCAGCAGCCACCCGGGGGTGGGCTACAATGAGCAGTTCTTC.

This clone was picked up a small number of times. The rearrangement links TRBV29-1 to TRBJ2-7; 8 nucleotides agree with TRBD2. Germline CDR1 is SQVTM and CDR2 is ANQGSEA. Trimming removed 3 bases from V and 2 bases from J; junction bases left unmatched: 6. This CDR3 region has 14 residues. The CDR3 spells CSVDISGTTYEQYF. CDR3 coding DNA: TGCAGCGTTGATATTAGCGGGACTACCTACGAGCAGTACTTC.

This clone has more than one count but fewer than ten. The rearrangement links TRBV7-9 to TRBJ1-4; TRBD1 matches 7 bases. The V gene's germline CDR1 is SEHNR and CDR2 FQNEAQ (reference sequence). This CDR3 is built from 13 residues. V trimming: 5 bases; J trimming: 5 bases; junction bases outside the gene matches: 2. Written as DNA, the CDR3 is TGTGCCAGCAGCGTACAGGGGAATGAAAAACTGTTTTTT. This encodes CASSVQGNEKLFF.

The chain links TRBV6-5 to TRBJ1-1, with D tentatively TRBD1 (5 bases). Germline lookup yields CDR1 MNHEY and CDR2 SVGAGI. The V and J ends lost 6 bases and 4 bases respectively, with 18 bases between them. The CDR3 totals 15 residues. The CDR3 is CASSRGGTWGTEAFF. CDR3 nucleotides: TGTGCCAGCAGCCGCGGAGGGACGTGGGGCACTGAAGCTTTCTTT.

This clone was found a few times. The V gene is TRBV7-9, the J gene TRBJ2-1; 8 positions match TRBD2. The CDR3 is made up of 14 amino acids. Looked up from germline, CDR1 is SEHNR and CDR2 is FQNEAQ (reference sequence). V lost 5 bases, J lost 9 bases, and 9 bases stayed unmatched. The CDR3 protein is CASSKPGLEAEQFF. The CDR3 DNA follows: TGTGCCAGCAGCAAACCGGGACTAGAGGCTGAGCAGTTCTTC.

This clone was picked up a small number of times. CDR3 in amino acids: CASSLVGGAGNTIYF. DNA of the CDR3: TGTGCCAGCAGCTTGGTTGGAGGGGCTGGAAACACCATATATTTT. This sequence joins TRBV5-4 and TRBJ1-3, with D maybe TRBD1 (5 bases). Trimming took off 0 bases at V and 2 bases at J, with 9 bases between the two ends. The CDR3 extends over 15 amino acids. The V gene's germline CDR1 is SGHNT and CDR2 YYREEE (reference sequence).

The chain recombines TRBV30 with TRBJ1-1; TRBD1 matches at 9 bases. Trimming at V came to 2 bases and at J to 8 bases, leaving 9 bases not matched to a gene. Germline V gene data show CDR1 as GTSNPN and CDR2 as SVGIG (reference sequence). CDR3 length: 14 amino acids. CDR3 bases: TGTGCCTGGAGTTCCGGGACAGGGCTTCAGGAAGCTTTCTTT. This translates into CAWSSGTGLQEAFF.

This clone was observed a handful of times. The genes are TRBV7-2 and TRBJ2-5; TRBD2 matches 12 bases. V dropped 2 bases and J dropped 2; count of bases not matched to a gene: 3. The CDR3 length is 16 residues. Germline CDR1 reads SGHTA; CDR2 reads FQGNSA. The CDR3 spells CASSLSSGGAQETQYF. CDR3 in DNA: TGTGCCAGCAGCTTATCTAGCGGGGGGGCTCAAGAGACCCAGTACTTC.

The DNA for the CDR3 is TGTGCCAGCAGCCCCGAAGAGAACCTCAATGAGCAGTTCTTC. It specifies CASSPEENLNEQFF. This chain uses TRBV7-9 with TRBJ2-1; D gene uncertain. The germline V gene has CDR1 SEHNR and CDR2 FQNEAQ (reference sequence). V was shortened by 5 bases and J by 6 bases, with 14 bases between the two germline ends. The CDR3 totals 14 residues.

The sample holds a few counts of this clone. The rearrangement uses TRBV30 and TRBJ1-1; D unresolved. CDR3 length: 12 residues. From germline, CDR1 is GTSNPN and CDR2 SVGIG (reference sequence). V gave up 2 bases and J gave up 6 bases, with 10 bases separating them. The CDR3 coding sequence is TGTGCCTGGAGTCGGTGGGGAGCTGAAGCTTTCTTT. It codes for CAWSRWGAEAFF.

The V and J genes are TRBV7-9 and TRBJ1-1, with 9 bases that match TRBD1. This CDR3 contains 15 residues. Germline-derived CDR1 and CDR2 are SEHNR and FQNEAQ (reference sequence). Unmatched junction bases numbered 6, after V lost 1 base and J lost 6 bases. CDR3 sequence reads: CASSLVTGGLAEAFF. CDR3 nucleotide sequence: TGTGCCAGCAGCTTAGTAACAGGGGGCCTCGCTGAAGCTTTCTTT.

This clone was observed a few times. The chain employs TRBV21-1 and TRBJ2-1; TRBD1, the D gene given by the table, was not confirmed from the DNA. TRBV21-1 is a pseudogene locus. CDR3 length equals 16 residues. This chain's CDR3 is CASRIQGKRTYNEQFF. Written as DNA, the CDR3 is TGTGCCAGCAGAATTCAGGGGAAGCGAACCTACAATGAGCAGTTCTTC.

The rearrangement joins TRBV11-2 to TRBJ1-1; a possible D gene is TRBD1 (6 bases). This CDR3 has 16 residues. The germline V gene has CDR1 SGHAT and CDR2 FQNNGV. V was clipped by 3 bases and J by 4 bases, with 18 bases between them. The CDR3 region has the DNA TGTGCCAGCAGCTTCACGGGACATCCTCGAGGCACTGAAGCTTTCTTT. Its protein product is CASSFTGHPRGTEAFF.

CDR3 sequence: CASKGGGAGEQYF. The CDR3 DNA sequence: TGTGCCAGCAAGGGCGGGGGAGCGGGGGAGCAGTACTTC. The rearrangement uses TRBV2 and TRBJ2-7; 7 bases align to TRBD2. This CDR3 has 13 residues. V was pared by 7 bases and J by 7 bases, with 10 bases of the junction left unmatched. CDR1 is SNHLY and CDR2 is FYNNEI in the germline V gene.

The table lists this clone with a few counts. The chain combines TRBV7-9 with TRBJ1-1, with 8 bases fitting TRBD1. After removal of 4 bases from V and 5 bases from J, the junction contained 3 bases not matched to a gene. This CDR3 is 13 amino acids long. Per germline, CDR1 SEHNR and CDR2 FQNEAQ (reference sequence). As DNA, the CDR3 is TGTGCCAGCAGCTCCGGACAGGGAACTGAAGCTTTCTTT. Its protein product is CASSSGQGTEAFF.

This clone occurred a few times. The chain links TRBV6-1 to TRBJ2-5, with 9 positions matching TRBD1. This CDR3 contains 15 residues. Germline-derived CDR1 and CDR2 are MNHNS and SASEGT. The V and J ends lost 8 bases and 4 bases, in that order; junction bases with no gene match: 11. The CDR3 protein is CASYPGQGVRETQYF. CDR3 nucleotides: TGTGCCAGCTATCCGGGACAGGGAGTGAGAGAGACCCAGTACTTC.

This clone was counted between two and nine times. CDR3: CASSLSGGDEQYF. The CDR3 coding sequence is TGTGCCAGCAGCTTATCTGGCGGCGACGAGCAGTACTTC. This chain uses TRBV7-9 with TRBJ2-7; D unclear. The germline V and J ends were trimmed by 2 bases and 5 bases, with 10 bases remaining between them. This CDR3 has 13 residues. CDR1 and CDR2 from the germline V gene are SEHNR and FQNEAQ (reference sequence).